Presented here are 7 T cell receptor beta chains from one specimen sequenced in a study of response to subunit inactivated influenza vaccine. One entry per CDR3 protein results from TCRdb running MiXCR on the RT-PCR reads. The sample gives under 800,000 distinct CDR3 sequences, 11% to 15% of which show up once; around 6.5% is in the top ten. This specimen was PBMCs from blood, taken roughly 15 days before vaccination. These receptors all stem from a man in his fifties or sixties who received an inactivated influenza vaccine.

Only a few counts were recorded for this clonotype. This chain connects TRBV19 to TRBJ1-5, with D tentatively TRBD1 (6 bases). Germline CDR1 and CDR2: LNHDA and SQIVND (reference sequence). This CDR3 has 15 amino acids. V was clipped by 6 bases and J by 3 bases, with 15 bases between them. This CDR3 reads CASSPWGGPNQPQHF. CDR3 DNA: TGTGCCAGTAGCCCCTGGGGGGGCCCCAATCAGCCCCAGCATTTT.

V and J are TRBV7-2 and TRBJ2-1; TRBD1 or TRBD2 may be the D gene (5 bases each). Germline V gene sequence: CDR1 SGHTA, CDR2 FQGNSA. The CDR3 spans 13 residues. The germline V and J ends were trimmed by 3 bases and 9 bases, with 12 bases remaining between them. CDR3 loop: CASSFSRDGEQFF. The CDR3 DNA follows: TGTGCCAGCAGCTTCTCCAGGGACGGTGAGCAGTTCTTC.

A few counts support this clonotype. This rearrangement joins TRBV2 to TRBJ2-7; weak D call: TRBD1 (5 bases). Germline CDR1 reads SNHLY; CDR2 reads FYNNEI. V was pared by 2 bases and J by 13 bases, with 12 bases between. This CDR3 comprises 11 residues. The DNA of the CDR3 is TGTGCCAGCAGTGAATGGCAGGGAAACTACTTC. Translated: CASSEWQGNYF. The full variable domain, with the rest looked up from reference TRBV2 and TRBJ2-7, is EPEVTQTPSHQVTQMGQEVILRCVPISNHLYFYWYRQILGQKVEFLVSFYNNEISEKSEIFDDQFSVERPDGSNFTLKIRSTKLEDSAMYFCASSEWQGNYFGPGTRLTVT.

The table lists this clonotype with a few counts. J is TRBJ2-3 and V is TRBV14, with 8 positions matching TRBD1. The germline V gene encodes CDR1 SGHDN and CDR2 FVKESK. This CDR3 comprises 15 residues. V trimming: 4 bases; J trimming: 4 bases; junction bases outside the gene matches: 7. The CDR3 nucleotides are TGTGCCAGCAGCCCATTGGACAGGGACGCAGATACGCAGTATTTT. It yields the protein CASSPLDRDADTQYF.

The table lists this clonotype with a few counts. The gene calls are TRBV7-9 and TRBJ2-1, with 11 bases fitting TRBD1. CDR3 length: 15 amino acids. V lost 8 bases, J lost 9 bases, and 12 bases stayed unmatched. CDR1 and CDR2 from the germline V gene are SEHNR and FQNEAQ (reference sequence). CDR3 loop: CASARGQGAESEQFF. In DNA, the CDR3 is TGTGCCAGCGCTCGAGGACAGGGGGCCGAAAGTGAGCAGTTCTTC.

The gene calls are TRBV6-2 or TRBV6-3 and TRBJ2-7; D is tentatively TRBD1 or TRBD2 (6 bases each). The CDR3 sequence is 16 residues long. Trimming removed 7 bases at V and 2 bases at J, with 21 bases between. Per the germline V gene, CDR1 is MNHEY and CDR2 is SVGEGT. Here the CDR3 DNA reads TGTGCCAGCACCGCGGCATGGGGGGCAAGAACCTACGAGCAGTACTTC. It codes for CASTAAWGARTYEQYF.

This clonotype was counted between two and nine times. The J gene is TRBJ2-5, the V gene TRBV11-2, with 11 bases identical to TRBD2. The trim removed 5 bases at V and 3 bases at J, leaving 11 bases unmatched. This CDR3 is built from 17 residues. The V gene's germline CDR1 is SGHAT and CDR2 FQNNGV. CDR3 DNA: TGTGCCAGCAGCGACCCCTGGGTAGCGGGGGGGAAAGAGACCCAGTACTTC. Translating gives CASSDPWVAGGKETQYF.